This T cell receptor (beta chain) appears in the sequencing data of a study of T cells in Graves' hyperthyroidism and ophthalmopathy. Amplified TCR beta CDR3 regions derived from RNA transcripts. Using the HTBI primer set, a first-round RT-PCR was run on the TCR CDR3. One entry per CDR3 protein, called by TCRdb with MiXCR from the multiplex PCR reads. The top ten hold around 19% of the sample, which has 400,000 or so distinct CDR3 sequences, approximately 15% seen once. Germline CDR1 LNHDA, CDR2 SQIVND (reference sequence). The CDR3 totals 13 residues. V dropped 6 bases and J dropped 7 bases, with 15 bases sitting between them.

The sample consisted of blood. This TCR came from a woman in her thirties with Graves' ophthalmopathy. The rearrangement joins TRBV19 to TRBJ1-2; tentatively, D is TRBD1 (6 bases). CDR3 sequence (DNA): TGTGCCAGTAGCCAACACACAGGGCTTGGCTACACCTTC. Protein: CASSQHTGLGYTF.